The clone carrying this T cell receptor beta chain was detected a few times. Its antigen is unidentified. CDR1 and CDR2 (germline): SGHDN, FVKESK. This CDR3 is 16 amino acids long. Trimming took off 0 bases at V and 2 bases at J, with 13 bases between the two ends. The entirety of the isolated RNA underwent reverse transcription, so expressed TCRB transcripts were sequenced. Sequencing used immunoSEQ multiplex PCR; TCRdb keeps in-frame clones, though not all of them. The sample lists roughly 340,000 clones, 10% to 15% occurring once. Staining for CD45RO/CCR7/CD25/CD127/CD95/CD27 allowed sorting of CD4+ naive, central memory, regulatory and stem cell-like memory cells. The data originate from a study of beta chain features in type 1 diabetes. As for the study in general: The study examined about 110,000,000 sorted cells across all samples. Study results and caveats: For Type 1 diabetes patients, all four CD4+ subsets carried TCRB CDR3s that were moderately but significantly shorter. Because the template was cDNA, high-expressing cells might be over-represented. A greater similarity of naive, central memory and Treg TCRB repertoires was seen among patients than among healthy donors.

The sequence came from a woman aged 18 to 35 with type 1 diabetes. Input material: naive CD4+ T cells from blood. The chain joins TRBV14 to TRBJ1-2, with no clear D. The CDR3 loop reads CASSQDRRVTNYGYTF. CDR3 DNA sequence: TGTGCCAGCAGCCAAGATCGGAGGGTTACGAACTATGGCTACACCTTC.